This T cell receptor beta chain was found in a study of blood T cell repertoires in COVID-19. Study overall: Material from acute and convalescent COVID-19 was sourced from the United States, Italy and Spain. T cells, B-cell-depleted T cells, or PBMCs supplied cDNA or gDNA.

The CDR3 contains 14 residues. The germline V gene has CDR1 SGHRS and CDR2 YFSETQ. V gave up 1 base and J gave up 11 bases; unmatched junction bases: 6. Under the authors' procedure: Reference gene primer amplification yielded estimated nucleated cell counts. Clones were sequenced by immunoSEQ multiplex PCR, and TCRdb holds only the in-frame ones, with some missing. V, J and clone size are those of that table, while D and trimming were read from the DNA. Seen here are approximately 120,000 clones, approximately 74% observed once, and the top ten hold 5.5%. The chain carries TRBV5-1 and TRBJ2-7, with TRBD2 matching over 13 bases. The TCR was taken from a man in his 60s with acute or convalescent COVID-19. Material for sequencing was peripheral blood. CDR3 residues: CASSLQTSGGAKYF. The CDR3 region has the DNA TGCGCCAGCAGCTTGCAAACTAGCGGGGGGGCTAAGTACTTC.